This TCR beta chain is drawn from a study of blood T cell repertoires in COVID-19. With V trimmed by 0 bases and J by 1 base, 2 bases remained unmatched. Germline values: CDR1 SGHVS, CDR2 FQNEAQ. This CDR3 spans 15 amino acids. As processed by the authors: Quantification of nucleated cells was approximated via reference gene primer amplification. Method: immunoSEQ multiplex PCR; TCRdb's copy keeps in-frame clones and lacks some. That table gives V, J and clone size, and the DNA gave D and trimming. The sample shows fewer than 300,000 clones, about nine tenths of them seen only once. Sequenced: peripheral blood. This clonotype originated in a woman under 40 with COVID-19, enrolled during active disease. This chain uses TRBV7-8 with TRBJ1-1, with 7 nucleotides matching TRBD1. CDR3 in amino acids: CASSLAGTANTEAFF. CDR3 coding DNA: TGTGCCAGCAGCTTAGCCGGGACAGCGAACACTGAAGCTTTCTTT.